This TCR beta chain was retrieved from a study of blood T cell repertoires in COVID-19. Turning to the study itself: COVID-19 samples collected from the United States, Italy and Spain covered acute and convalescent phases. Sources were T cells, B-cell-depleted T cells, or PBMCs; the material itself was cDNA or gDNA.

CDR3 length: 17 amino acids. Germline loops: CDR1 SGHKS, CDR2 YYEKEE (reference sequence). Trimming took 4 bases from V and 0 from J; bases not matched to a gene: 12. Per the authors' pipeline: Nucleated cell number was recorded as an estimate derived from reference gene primer amplification. Repertoires were generated with immunoSEQ multiplex PCR, while TCRdb's copy carries only in-frame clones and drops some. The DNA was the basis for D and trimming; V, J and clone size are from that table. The repertoire holds roughly 81,000 clones, with approximately 86% as singletons. It was during active infection that Seattle patients were enrolled and then longitudinally followed.

This rearrangement joins TRBV5-5 to TRBJ1-1; 7 nucleotides agree with TRBD1. Material: peripheral blood. This TCR was sampled from a woman aged 80 or over with COVID-19, enrolled during active disease. The CDR3 loop reads CASSPRGALGMNTEAFF. The CDR3 bases are TGTGCCAGCAGCCCCAGGGGGGCATTGGGGATGAACACTGAAGCTTTCTTT.